The following is a TCR beta chain sequence with its context. The target antigen is unknown. The read comes to an end 3 residues before the CDR3 does, leaving the germline J gene to fill in the end. The ends lost 7 bases at V and 4 bases at J; junction bases unmatched: 5. The CDR3 contains 14 residues. From germline, CDR1 is SEHNR and CDR2 FQNEAQ (reference sequence). The data stem from a study of T cells in women clearing cervical HPV infection. Regarding the study as a whole: Unknown T-cell numbers per sample may underlie the richness differences.

Sequencing used immunoSEQ multiplex PCR; TCRdb keeps in-frame clones, though not all of them. The sample totals 40,000 or so clones; its top ten clones hold 5.8%. The source material was blood buffy coat. V and J are TRBV7-9 and TRBJ1-1; 11 bases align to TRBD1. The source of this sequence is a woman between 18 and 70 years old with a cervical HPV16 infection that either progressed to CIN3+ or cleared (not recorded which). The covered CDR3 bases are TGTGCCAGCACTACCGGGACAGGGGGCACTGAA. This codes for CASTTGTGGTE. The full CDR3 sequence reads CASTTGTGGTEAFF.